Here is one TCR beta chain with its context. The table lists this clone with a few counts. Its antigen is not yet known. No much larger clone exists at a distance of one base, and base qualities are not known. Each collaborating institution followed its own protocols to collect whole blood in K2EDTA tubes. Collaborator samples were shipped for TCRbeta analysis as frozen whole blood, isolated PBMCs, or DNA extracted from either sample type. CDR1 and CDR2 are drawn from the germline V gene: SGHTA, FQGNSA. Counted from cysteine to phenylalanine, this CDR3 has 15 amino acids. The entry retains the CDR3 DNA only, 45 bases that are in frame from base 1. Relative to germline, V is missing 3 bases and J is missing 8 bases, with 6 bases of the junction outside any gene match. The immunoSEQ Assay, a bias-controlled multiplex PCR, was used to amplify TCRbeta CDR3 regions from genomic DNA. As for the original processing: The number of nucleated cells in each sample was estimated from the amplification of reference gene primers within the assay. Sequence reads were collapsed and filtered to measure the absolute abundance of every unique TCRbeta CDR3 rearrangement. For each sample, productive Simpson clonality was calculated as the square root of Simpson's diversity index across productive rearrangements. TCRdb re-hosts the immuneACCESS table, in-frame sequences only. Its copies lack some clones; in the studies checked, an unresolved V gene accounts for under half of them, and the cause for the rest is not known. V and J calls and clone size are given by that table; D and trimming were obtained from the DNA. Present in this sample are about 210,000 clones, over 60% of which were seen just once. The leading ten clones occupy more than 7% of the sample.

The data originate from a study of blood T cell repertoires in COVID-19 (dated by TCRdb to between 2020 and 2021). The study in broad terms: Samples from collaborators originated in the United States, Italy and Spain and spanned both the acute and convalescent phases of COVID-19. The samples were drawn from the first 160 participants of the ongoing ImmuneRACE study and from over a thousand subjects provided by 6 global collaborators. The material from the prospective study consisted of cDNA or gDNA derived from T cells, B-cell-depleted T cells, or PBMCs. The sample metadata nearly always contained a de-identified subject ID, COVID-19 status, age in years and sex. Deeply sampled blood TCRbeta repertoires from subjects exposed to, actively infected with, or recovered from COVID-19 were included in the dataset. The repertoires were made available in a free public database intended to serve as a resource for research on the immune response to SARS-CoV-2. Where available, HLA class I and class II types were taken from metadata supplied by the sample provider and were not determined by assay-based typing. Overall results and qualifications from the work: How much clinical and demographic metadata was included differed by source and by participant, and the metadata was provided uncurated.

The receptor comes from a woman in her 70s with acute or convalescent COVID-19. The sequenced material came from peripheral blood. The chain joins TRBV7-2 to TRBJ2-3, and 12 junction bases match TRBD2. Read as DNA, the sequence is TGTGCCAGCAGCTTTCTAGCGGGGGGGCAAGGTACGCAGTATTTT. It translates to CASSFLAGGQGTQYF. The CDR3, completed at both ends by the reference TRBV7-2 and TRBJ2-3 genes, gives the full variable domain GAGVSQSPSNKVTEKGKDVELRCDPISGHTALYWYRQSLGQGLEFLIYFQGNSAPDKSGLPSDRFSAERTGGSVSTLTIQRTQQEDSAVYLCASSFLAGGQGTQYFGPGTRLTVL.